This T cell receptor (beta chain) stems from a study of control samples from healthy donors and cancer patients. The method was immunoSEQ multiplex PCR; TCRdb's version includes in-frame clones alone and lacks a portion of them. The data contain 120,000 or so clones, about nine tenths of them seen just once; the ten biggest clones take up around 9%. Trimming left V 4 bases short and J 5 bases short, with 11 bases between. From germline, CDR1 is KGHSH and CDR2 LQKENI. The CDR3 totals 14 residues. The source is a man in his forties in good health. The chain combines TRBV18 with TRBJ1-4; tentative D call: TRBD1 (6 bases). The sequenced material came from blood. CDR3 DNA sequence: TGTGCCAGCTCACTGGACAGAAAGAATGAAAAACTGTTTTTT. It is translated as CASSLDRKNEKLFF.